The T cell receptor beta chain described here comes from a study of OX40 agonist ivuxolimab in advanced cancers. Whole-study context: Of mixed ages from about 20 to 90 and averaging roughly 60 years, the group was more than 65% male.

Study-wide results and limits: On average, CD8+ T cells had more expanded clones than CD4+.

TCRdb's table, derived via immunoSEQ multiplex PCR, lists solely in-frame clones and lacks some. The profile shows about 120,000 clones, around 95% of them singletons. CDR3 length equals 8 residues. From germline, CDR1 is SGHRS and CDR2 YFSETQ. A note on this clone: Its antigen is currently unknown. An end of the junction differs from the germline gene, which may be a read error.

Here the sequenced sample was CD4+ or CD8+ T cells sorted from blood, taken in a trial of the OX40 agonist ivuxolimab. The sequence was collected from an adult with an advanced solid tumor such as melanoma, head and neck, liver or kidney cancer. The chain links TRBV5-1 to TRBJ1-1, with 7 bases that match TRBD1. The CDR3 spells CASAGQLF. CDR3 nucleotide sequence: TGCGCCAGTGCGGGACAGTTGTTT.